This TCR beta chain was retrieved from a study of cytomegalovirus exposure and HLA in healthy donors (dated by TCRdb to 2015 to 2018). A note on the overall study: An earlier analysis of around 600 of the donors reported approximately 290 Gb of sequence data and 100 million to 130 million unique TCR beta sequences from some 180 million T cells. An early release covering roughly 640 HLA-typed donors comprised about 290 gigabases of sequencing data and tens of millions of unique TCR sequences. The genetic ancestry cluster associated with self-reported Caucasian donors included roughly four fifths of the roughly 410 genotyped donors. The study was designed to test whether signatures of past pathogen exposure could be identified by cataloging public T cell receptors. Using immunosequencing, the study profiled T cell repertoires from 666 subjects and related those repertoires to cytomegalovirus serostatus. In addition to the first cohort of 650 to 750 subjects, a separate validation cohort of 100 to 150 different subjects was used. High-throughput TCR immunosequencing, statistical association of individual TCRs with disease status, and machine learning were combined to predict cytomegalovirus infection status. A later analysis re-examined previously published TCR beta repertoires from 600 to 700 donors and added high-resolution HLA genotyping to investigate patterns of TCR occurrence. In the later analysis, no new phenotypic data were used to find candidate immune exposures; instead, reliance was placed on TCR beta sequences and their occurrence across donors. In an earlier analysis of 587 of the donors, high-throughput TCR beta sequencing was used to judge whether each TCR beta V gene segment behaved as functional or pseudogenic. Alongside the repertoire data, information on donor age, sex, ethnicity and CMV serostatus was compiled. In a later genetic analysis, genome-wide SNP genotypes for about 55% of the roughly 700 donors were used, and that subset was treated as a discovery cohort. All discovery cohort repertoires had been generated using a single sequencing platform. HLA typing included class I and class II loci at four-digit resolution. Typing coverage differed by locus: A, B, C, DRB1 and DQB1 were typed in about 629-630 donors, DQA1 in about 500, DPA1 in 600 to 610, and DPB1 in just under 480. Four or five DR-DQ haplotypes were treated as single units for association and clustering because of strong linkage in the cohort. On average, 235,054 unique TCR beta nucleotide sequences were sequenced per donor among a few hundred genotyped donors of the cohort, with roughly 18% of those sequences being non-productive. Broader findings and caveats from the paper: Linkage disequilibrium might explain the correlated functional status among segregating V segments, but an unknown experimental factor could not be ruled out. In a later analysis, most CMV-associated TCR beta chains were found to appear HLA-restricted, with HLA associations seemingly driven largely by CMV exposure. CMV serostatus was the only immune exposure information available for the cohort. In a later analysis, 15,000 to 20,000 TCR beta sequences were associated with specific HLA alleles at a false discovery rate of 0.05. The sequencing pipeline was judged likely to have produced a cluster of highly shared sequence variants as a technical artifact. According to a later genetic analysis, donors in an Asian-associated ancestry cluster had fewer N-insertions in productive TCRs than the approximately 670-donor mean. Some IMGT-functional V segments, including TRBV6-2 and TRBV6-3, could not be told apart with the 87-base-pair reads, so those segments were excluded. Because HLA typing was missing for some donors at each locus, association tests included only the typed subset. Cytomegalovirus status was reported to be diagnosed by the classifier with high specificity and sensitivity in both the original and validation cohorts. The cohort was sequenced for TCR beta chains only, and without alpha or paired-chain data the features that could be detected were limited. Several of the top co-occurrence clusters appeared to be linked to parvovirus B19, influenza, CMV and Epstein-Barr virus, according to a later analysis. A total of fewer than 200 TCR beta chains were listed by the study as associated with cytomegalovirus. Three of the identified cytomegalovirus-associated TCR beta chains were confirmed in vitro to be specific for cytomegalovirus antigens. In an earlier analysis of over 550 of the donors, most TCR beta V segments were observed in productive rearrangements about 87% or about 30% of the time, broadly matching IMGT annotations. The authors suggested that the approach could potentially be extended to other disease states and immunological phenotypes. V-gene and J-gene trimming of TCR beta chains was associated with a missense DCLRE1C variant in a later genetic analysis, and the association was replicated in an independent cohort. A further reported finding was that TCR beta sequences accurately predicted the HLA-A and HLA-B alleles for most subjects in the first cohort. Assigning TCR associations to individual alleles was difficult when HLA alleles, especially DR and DQ, strongly co-occurred. A later analysis found that TCR association rates varied across HLA loci, with DRB1 alleles showing the most associated TCRs and HLA-C alleles the fewest. In a later analysis, HLA-associated TCR beta chains were found to be more clonally expanded and to have lower generation probabilities than equally common non-associated chains. While some public TCRs were present in many individuals, most TCR sequences turned up only very rarely across donors. The presence/absence analyses assumed that sequencing depth was roughly uniform across donors, and that assumption may not be true. The earlier analysis of approximately 540 of the donors excluded 15 to 20 rarely observed V segments, including chromosome 9 orphons, because counts were too low.

From cysteine to phenylalanine, the CDR3 is 15 amino acids long. CDR3 DNA is the only sequence kept; it has 45 bases, read in frame from the first base. Reading the germline V gene gives CDR1 SGHTA and CDR2 FQGNSA. Trimming takes 5 bases from V and 4 bases from J, and the germline ends sit 15 bases apart. The method behind the library was the immunoSEQ multiplex PCR assay. For the multiplex PCR, a mixture combining 60 forward primers for TCR Vbeta segments and 13 reverse primers for TCR Jbeta segments was used. The CDR3 region of rearranged TCR beta genes was amplified from genomic DNA by a multiplex PCR assay. The Illumina HiSeq System was used to sequence the amplified TCR beta libraries as 87-base-pair reads. The authors processed their data as follows. A later analysis tallied roughly 78 million unique TCR beta chains across the 600 to 700 repertoires, and approximately 11 million of those chains were shared by two or more donors. A nearest-neighbor algorithm error-corrected the raw reads and collapsed the reads into unique sequences, merging closely related sequences to remove PCR and sequencing errors. CDR3 sequences were aligned to IMGT reference sequences to assign V, D and J gene segments. Each retained sequence needed at least a six-nucleotide match to both a V gene segment and a J gene segment. Rearrangements were classified as productive when the CDR3 lacked stop codons and remained in frame with V and J, and all other rearrangements were classified as non-productive. CDR3 was defined by IMGT convention, running from the second conserved V-encoded cysteine to the conserved J-encoded phenylalanine. Sequences without an unambiguous match to a single V gene segment were excluded from the earlier analysis of 587 of the donors. An earlier analysis of several hundred of the donors called V segments functional above 56.7% productive rearrangements and segregating when the between-donor standard deviation exceeded 5%. A statistical classification framework was built to diagnose cytomegalovirus status from the catalog of TCR beta chain sequences. V and J gene assignment, in a later analysis, came from comparing TCR nucleotide sequences with IMGT/GENE-DB human TR gene sequences. A later analysis assigned CDR3 sequences and most-parsimonious VDJ recombination scenarios with the TCRdist pipeline. In a later analysis, each TCR beta chain was defined by its CDR3 amino acid sequence together with its V-gene family, and reads lacking a unique V-gene family were excluded. As a way to deal with suspected cross-contamination and a sequencing artifact, a later analysis dropped 450 to 600 nucleotide sequences that were highly shared and had low generation probability. A later analysis calculated a clonal expansion index for each public chain from normalized within-repertoire ranks of inferred template counts. In a later analysis, generation probabilities were computed with a VDJ recombination model fitted to out-of-frame rearrangements, and the resulting probabilities were checked against IGoR. In a later analysis, TCR-TCR, TCR-HLA and TCR-CMV co-occurrence was scored with hypergeometric tests, and a repertoire-size bias correction was applied to TCR pairs. To estimate false discovery rates, a later analysis permuted the HLA or CMV assignments 20 times. In a later analysis, co-occurring TCRs were grouped using DBSCAN, with TCRdist sequence similarity added in when clustering inside HLA-allele-positive subsets. Repertoires with fewer than 30,000 or more than 120,000 public chains, plus five repertoires with anomalous nucleotide sharing, were excluded from co-occurrence clustering. The table was pulled from immuneACCESS by TCRdb, which kept in-frame rearrangements only. Such tables lose some clones; where checked, under half of the loss comes from unresolved V genes, and the rest has no known cause. That table is the source of V, J and clone size, and D and trimming were worked out from the DNA. This sample comprises about 200,000 clones, almost 85% of them detected only once. The ten largest clones capture over 2% of the sample.

The cohort was made up of 666 healthy bone marrow donors. Cohort members were all nominally healthy when sampled, although unrecorded immune exposures were likely present. The donor was CMV seronegative and belonged to the group of 350 to 400 seronegative cohort members. Every donor gave a peripheral blood sample, and the peripheral blood mononuclear cells from that sample were used for TCR beta sequencing. Genomic DNA extraction from the blood cell samples was performed with the Qiagen DNeasy Blood Extraction Kit. With respect to this clone: What antigen it recognizes has not been identified. One base away there is no much larger clone; base qualities are not given.

This receptor was taken from a woman aged 45-60 years in good health and CMV-seronegative. The chain is encoded by TRBV7-2 joined to TRBJ2-1; TRBD2 is perhaps the D gene, given 5 matching bases. The sequenced sample was PBMCs. The CDR3: CASSPPTGNYNEQFF. The nucleotide sequence is given as TGTGCCAGCAGCCCCCCAACGGGGAATTACAATGAGCAGTTCTTC.